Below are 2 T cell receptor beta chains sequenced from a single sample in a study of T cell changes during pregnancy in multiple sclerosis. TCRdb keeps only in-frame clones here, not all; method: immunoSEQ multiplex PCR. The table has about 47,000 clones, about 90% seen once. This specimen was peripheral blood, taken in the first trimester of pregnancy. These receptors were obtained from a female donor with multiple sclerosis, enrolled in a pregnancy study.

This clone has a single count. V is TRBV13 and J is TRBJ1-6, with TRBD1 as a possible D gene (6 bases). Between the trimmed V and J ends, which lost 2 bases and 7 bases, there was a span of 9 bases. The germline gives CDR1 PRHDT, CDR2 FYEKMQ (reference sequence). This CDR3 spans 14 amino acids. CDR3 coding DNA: TGTGCCAGCAGCTTAATCAGGGGAAATTCACCCCTCCACTTT. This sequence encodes CASSLIRGNSPLHF.

The DNA for the CDR3 is TGTGCCAGCAGCCTACGTGACGGAGGCAAGCAGTACTTC. Its translation is CASSLRDGGKQYF. This chain links TRBV7-2 with TRBJ2-7; a possible D gene is TRBD2 (5 bases). This CDR3 comprises 13 residues. V was trimmed by 5 bases and J by 8 bases, leaving 16 bases between them. Germline-derived CDR1 and CDR2 are SGHTA and FQGNSA.